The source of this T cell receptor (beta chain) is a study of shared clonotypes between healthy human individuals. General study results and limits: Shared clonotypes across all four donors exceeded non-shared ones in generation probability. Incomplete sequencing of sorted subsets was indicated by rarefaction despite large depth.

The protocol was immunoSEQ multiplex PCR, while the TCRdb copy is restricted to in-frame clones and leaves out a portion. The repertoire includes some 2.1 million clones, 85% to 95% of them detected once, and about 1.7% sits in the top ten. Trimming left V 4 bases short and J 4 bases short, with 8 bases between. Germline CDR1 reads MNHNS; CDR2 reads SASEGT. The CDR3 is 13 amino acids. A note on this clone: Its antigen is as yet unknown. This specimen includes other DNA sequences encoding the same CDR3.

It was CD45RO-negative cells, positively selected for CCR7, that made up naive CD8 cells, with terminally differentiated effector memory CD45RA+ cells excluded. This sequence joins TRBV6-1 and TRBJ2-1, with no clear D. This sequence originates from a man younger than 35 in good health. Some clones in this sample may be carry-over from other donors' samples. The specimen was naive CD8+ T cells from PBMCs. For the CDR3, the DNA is TGTGCCAGCAGTGTATGGGCATACAATGAGCAGTTCTTC. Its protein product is CASSVWAYNEQFF.